This entry is about one T cell receptor beta chain. The sample originates from a study of blood T cell repertoires in COVID-19. Across the study: Samples representing acute and convalescent COVID-19 were sourced from the United States, Italy and Spain. PBMCs, B-cell-depleted T cells, or T cells provided the cDNA or gDNA that made up the material.

Original methodology: By means of reference gene primer amplification, nucleated cell counts were estimated. The method was immunoSEQ multiplex PCR; TCRdb's version includes in-frame clones alone and lacks a portion of them. Clone size and V and J calls were adopted from that table, with D and trimming inferred from the DNA. Of 150,000 to 200,000 clones in the sample, more than 70% were seen once. This CDR3 has 14 residues. From germline, CDR1 is SEHNR and CDR2 FQNEAQ (reference sequence). The V end lost 0 bases, the J end lost 3 bases, and 8 bases lay between the germline ends. The receptor's source is a man aged 40-49 years with active or convalescent COVID-19. Sequenced: peripheral blood. This chain links TRBV7-9 with TRBJ1-1; unclear D gene. Written as DNA, the CDR3 is TGTGCCAGCAGCTTAGCGCGGAGACACACTGAAGCTTTCTTT. Protein sequence: CASSLARRHTEAFF.